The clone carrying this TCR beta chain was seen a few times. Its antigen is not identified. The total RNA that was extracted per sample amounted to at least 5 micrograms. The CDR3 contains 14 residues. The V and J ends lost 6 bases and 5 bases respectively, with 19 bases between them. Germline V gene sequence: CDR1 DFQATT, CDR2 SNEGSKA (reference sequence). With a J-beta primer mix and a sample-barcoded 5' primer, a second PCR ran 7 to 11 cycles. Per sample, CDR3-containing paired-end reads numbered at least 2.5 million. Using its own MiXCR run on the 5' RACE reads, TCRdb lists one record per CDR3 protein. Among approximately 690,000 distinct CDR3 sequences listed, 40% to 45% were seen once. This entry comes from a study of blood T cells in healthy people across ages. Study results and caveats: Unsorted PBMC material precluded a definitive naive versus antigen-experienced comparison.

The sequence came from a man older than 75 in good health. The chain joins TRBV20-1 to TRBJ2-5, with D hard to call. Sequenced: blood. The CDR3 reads CSAVGGPSRETQYF. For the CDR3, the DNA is TGCAGTGCAGTGGGCGGCCCATCCCGGGAGACCCAGTACTTC.